The 25 T cell receptor beta chains reported below all come from one sample, sequenced in a study of regulatory T cells in long-lasting Graves disease. Building of the TCR beta libraries involved iRepertoire HTBI primers and Arm-PCR of CDR3 regions. Each CDR3 protein gets one entry after TCRdb re-called the multiplex PCR reads with MiXCR. Among 360,000 or so distinct CDR3 sequences listed, around 15% were seen once. Documented time point: newly diagnosed GD, antithyroid drugs for less than 3 months. Preparation of the TCR library used RNA extracted from PBMCs. A further study also used this sample, focusing on T cells in Graves' hyperthyroidism and ophthalmopathy.

This specimen was peripheral blood mononuclear cells (PBMCs), taken at new diagnosis, from a patient treated with antithyroid drugs. All receptors come from a young woman with Graves disease.

There are many counts of this clonotype. This sequence joins TRBV5-1 and TRBJ2-7; 9 bases are a match to TRBD2. The length of the CDR3 is 18 residues. The germline gives CDR1 SGHRS, CDR2 YFSETQ. V was pared by 2 bases and J by 5 bases, with 17 bases of the junction left unmatched. Here the CDR3 reads CASSFDLAAGGILDEQYF. Written as DNA, the CDR3 is TGCGCCAGCAGCTTCGACCTAGCAGCGGGGGGCATATTGGACGAGCAGTACTTC.

This clonotype was observed many times. V usage is TRBV24-1 and J usage is TRBJ2-7; TRBD2 matches 12 bases. This CDR3 spans 15 amino acids. The ends lost 4 bases at V and 5 bases at J; junction bases unmatched: 5. Germline lookup yields CDR1 KGHDR and CDR2 SFDVKD. CDR3 region: CATSDKTSGSDEQYF. The CDR3 DNA reads as TGTGCCACCAGTGACAAGACTAGCGGGAGCGACGAGCAGTACTTC.

This chain uses TRBV7-9 with TRBJ2-2, with 7 bases that match TRBD2. J lost 5 bases, V lost 3 bases, and 6 bases had no gene match. Germline assignment: CDR1 SEHNR and CDR2 FQNEAQ (reference sequence). The CDR3 runs to 15 residues. CDR3 in amino acids: CASSFMSGITGELFF. DNA of the CDR3: TGTGCCAGCAGCTTTATGAGCGGGATAACCGGGGAGCTGTTTTTT. Complete variable domain (other parts from reference TRBV7-9 and TRBJ2-2): DTGVSQNPRHKITKRGQNVTFRCDPISEHNRLYWYRQTLGQGPEFLTYFQNEAQLEKSRLLSDRFSAERPKGSFSTLEIQRTEQGDSAMYLCASSFMSGITGELFFGEGSRLTVL.

The CDR3 reads CASSFFSGRAHTQYF. As DNA, the CDR3 is TGTGCCAGCAGTTTTTTCAGTGGTCGGGCCCATACGCAGTATTTT. The chain is built from TRBV27 and TRBJ2-3; D is uncertain. The CDR3 is made up of 15 amino acids. The V end lost 3 bases, the J end lost 7 bases, and 17 bases lay between the germline ends. Germline V CDR1 and CDR2: MNHEY, SMNVEV (reference sequence).

This clonotype was seen just once. J is TRBJ2-3 and V is TRBV19, with 8 bases matching TRBD1. Trimming cost V 5 bases and J 0 bases; bases outside gene matches: 19. Germline V gene data show CDR1 as LNHDA and CDR2 as SQIVND (reference sequence). This CDR3 spans 20 amino acids. For the CDR3, the DNA is TGTGCCAGTAGTTCCTTGGGGCCAGGGGGCTTCATTACTAGCACAGATACGCAGTATTTT. Its translation is CASSSLGPGGFITSTDTQYF.

This clonotype has a handful of counts. The chain carries TRBV30 and TRBJ2-2, with D perhaps TRBD1 (7 bases). V was trimmed by 8 bases and J by 5 bases, leaving 15 bases between them. The CDR3 runs to 13 residues. Germline CDR1 reads GTSNPN; CDR2 reads SVGIG (reference sequence). The CDR3 bases are TGTGCCAGTATACAGGGGAGGACCGGGGAGCTGTTTTTT. The encoded protein is CASIQGRTGELFF.

The V gene is TRBV14, the J gene TRBJ1-3; D perhaps matches TRBD1 (5 bases). Germline-derived CDR1 and CDR2 are SGHDN and FVKESK. CDR3 length equals 16 residues. Trimming shortened V by 0 bases and J by 2 bases, and 11 bases separated the two germline ends. The CDR3 sequence: CASSQDRGEPGNTIYF. CDR3 in DNA: TGTGCCAGCAGCCAAGATCGAGGGGAACCTGGAAACACCATATATTTT.

Concerning this clonotype: A far larger clone is off by one base, so a read error is likely. The V call is TRBV2, the J call TRBJ2-7, with D perhaps matching TRBD1 (5 bases). Per germline, CDR1 SNHLY and CDR2 FYNNEI. V dropped 2 bases and J dropped 7 bases, with 12 bases sitting between them. The CDR3 covers 13 residues. DNA of the CDR3: TGTGCCAGCAGTGAACAGGGAATGAATGAGCAGTACTTC. This encodes CASSEQGMNEQYF.

This clonotype was seen at least ten times. This sequence joins TRBV18 and TRBJ1-5; D is unclear. CDR1 is KGHSH, CDR2 LQKENI, per germline. Trimming removed 5 bases at V and 11 bases at J, with 25 bases between. The CDR3 is made up of 16 amino acids. The CDR3 DNA reads TGTGCCAGCTCAACCAGAGGACCACTCCAACAAGATGCCCAGCATTTT. This gives the protein CASSTRGPLQQDAQHF. The entire variable domain, with the rest obtained from reference TRBV18 and TRBJ1-5, is as follows: NAGVMQNPRHLVRRRGQEARLRCSPMKGHSHVYWYRQLPEEGLKFMVYLQKENIIDESGMPKERFSAEFPKEGPSILRIQQVVRGDSAAYFCASSTRGPLQQDAQHFGDGTRLSIL.

This clonotype was counted ten times or more. This chain links TRBV2 with TRBJ1-2; no firm D call. CDR3 size: 14 residues. Per germline, CDR1 SNHLY and CDR2 FYNNEI. The V gene lost 1 base and the J gene lost 2 bases, with 8 bases spanning the gap. The CDR3 sequence: CASSEELGNYGYTF. CDR3 bases: TGTGCCAGCAGTGAAGAGCTGGGGAACTATGGCTACACCTTC.

This clonotype was seen repeatedly, ten times or more. This chain uses TRBV18 with TRBJ1-1; maybe TRBD1 (6 bases). CDR3 size: 17 residues. Germline V CDR1 and CDR2: KGHSH, LQKENI. Deletions cut 6 bases from V and 1 base from J, with 21 bases between. In nucleotides, the CDR3 is TGTGCCAGCTCTCCCAGACAGGCGGCTGTAGGGAACACTGAAGCTTTCTTT. It is translated as CASSPRQAAVGNTEAFF.

J is TRBJ1-2 and V is TRBV5-6; 8 nucleotides match TRBD1. CDR1 is SGHDT, CDR2 YYEEEE, per germline. Trimming at V came to 0 bases and at J to 2 bases, leaving 3 bases not matched to a gene. CDR3 length equals 15 residues. CDR3 sequence: CASSLGGQVNYGYTF. In DNA form, the CDR3 reads TGTGCCAGCAGCTTGGGGGGACAGGTGAACTATGGCTACACCTTC.

At least ten counts were recorded for this clonotype. This chain links TRBV9 with TRBJ2-1; 7 bases align to TRBD2. Per the germline V gene, CDR1 is SGDLS and CDR2 is YYNGEE. CDR3 size: 17 residues. After removal of 0 bases from V and 7 bases from J, the junction contained 13 bases not matched to a gene. The CDR3 is CASSVGSGVGVGNEQFF. The CDR3 nucleotides are TGTGCCAGCAGCGTAGGAAGCGGGGTCGGCGTGGGGAATGAGCAGTTCTTC. Full variable domain (remainder filled in from reference TRBV9 and TRBJ2-1): DSGVTQTPKHLITATGQRVTLRCSPRSGDLSVYWYQQSLDQGLQFLIQYYNGEERAKGNILERFSAQQFPDLHSELNLSSLELGDSALYFCASSVGSGVGVGNEQFFGPGTRLTVL.

The chain combines TRBV12-3 or TRBV12-4 with TRBJ1-2, with D hard to call. There are 12 residues in the CDR3. Trimming removed 5 bases from V and 8 bases from J, with 12 bases in between. The CDR3 region has the DNA TGTGCCAGCAGTACCTGGACGGGAGGCTACACCTTC. Translated, it gives CASSTWTGGYTF.

The sample holds many counts of this clonotype. The chain carries TRBV4-1 and TRBJ1-2, with D unclear. This CDR3 contains 14 residues. From germline, CDR1 is MGHRA and CDR2 YSYEKL. Trimming took off 1 base at V and 5 bases at J, with 11 bases between the two ends. Written as DNA, the CDR3 is TGCGCCAGCAGCCAAGCTGAGGGCTTGTATGGCTACACCTTC. It specifies CASSQAEGLYGYTF.

The chain employs TRBV30 and TRBJ1-3, with 8 nucleotides matching TRBD1. Trimming at V came to 1 base and at J to 4 bases, leaving 3 bases not matched to a gene. This CDR3 is 14 amino acids long. Germline assignment: CDR1 GTSNPN and CDR2 SVGIG (reference sequence). As DNA, the CDR3 is TGTGCCTGGAGTGAAGGGACAGGCGGAAACACCATATATTTT. It encodes CAWSEGTGGNTIYF.

CDR3 sequence (DNA): TGCAGTGTCATAGGGGGAGCGGGGGGCACAGATACGCAGTATTTT. Residues: CSVIGGAGGTDTQYF. This rearrangement joins TRBV20-1 to TRBJ2-3, with 8 positions matching TRBD2. V was pared by 7 bases and J by 1 base, with 10 bases of the junction left unmatched. Germline loops: CDR1 DFQATT, CDR2 SNEGSKA (reference sequence). This CDR3 is 15 amino acids long.

This clonotype was seen ten or more times. The chain employs TRBV28 and TRBJ1-5; D is unclear. Germline CDR1 MDHEN, CDR2 SYDVKM. The V gene lost 2 bases and the J gene lost 2 bases, with 10 bases spanning the gap. There are 15 residues in the CDR3. The CDR3 loop reads CASSLISGGNQPQHF. The CDR3 bases are TGTGCCAGCAGTTTAATAAGCGGGGGCAATCAGCCCCAGCATTTT.

The CDR3 DNA reads TGTGCCAGCAGTTCACGGACAGTACAGCCCCAGCATTTT. It encodes CASSSRTVQPQHF. J is TRBJ1-5 and V is TRBV12-3 or TRBV12-4, with a weak D call TRBD1 (6 bases). Trimming took 4 bases from V and 7 from J, leaving 11 bases between them. The CDR3 runs 13 residues.

This clonotype was counted at least ten times. The chain links TRBV5-1 to TRBJ2-4, with a weak D call TRBD1 (5 bases). With 1 base removed from V and 0 bases from J, the gap between germline ends came to 11 bases. Germline CDR1 is SGHRS and CDR2 is YFSETQ. This CDR3 is built from 16 residues. The CDR3 nucleotides are TGCGCCAGCAGCTTGACAGGCGCGATAGCCAAAAACATTCAGTACTTC. It codes for CASSLTGAIAKNIQYF.

This clonotype was detected a few times. The V and J genes are TRBV15 and TRBJ2-7, with D maybe TRBD2 (6 bases). V lost 5 bases and J 5 bases, leaving 10 bases between the germline ends. Germline V CDR1 and CDR2: LNHNV, YYDKDF (reference sequence). There are 12 residues in the CDR3. CDR3 in DNA: TGTGCCACCAGCGCGAGACTAGACGAGCAGTACTTC. Protein: CATSARLDEQYF.

As regards this clonotype: The junction departs from germline at one end; a sequencing error may be responsible. This chain connects TRBV3-1 to TRBJ1-1; perhaps TRBD1 as D (6 bases). CDR3 size: 14 residues. The germline V gene has CDR1 LGHDT and CDR2 YNNKEL (reference sequence). CDR3 loop: CASSQQGLNTEAIF. For the CDR3, the DNA is TGTGCCAGCAGCCAACAGGGGCTTAACACTGAAGCTATCTTT.

This clonotype appeared many times. J is TRBJ2-1 and V is TRBV27; either TRBD1 or TRBD2 may supply D (5 bases each). Trimming removed 6 bases at V and 7 bases at J, with 25 bases between. Per the germline V gene, CDR1 is MNHEY and CDR2 is SMNVEV (reference sequence). The CDR3 is made up of 17 amino acids. The CDR3 bases are TGTGCCAGCAGCCGGCCTCGAAGTCCCGGTGGGACGAATGAGCAGTTCTTC. Encoded protein: CASSRPRSPGGTNEQFF.

The V gene is TRBV29-1, the J gene TRBJ1-3; 7 nucleotides match TRBD1. Trimming at V came to 6 bases and at J to 8 bases, leaving 7 bases not matched to a gene. Germline V lookup: CDR1 SQVTM, CDR2 ANQGSEA. The CDR3 totals 12 residues. Written as DNA, the CDR3 is TGCAGCGTGCTCCAGGGGGGAGACACCATATATTTT. As protein: CSVLQGGDTIYF.

This clonotype was seen a few times. This chain connects TRBV15 to TRBJ1-2; D remains ambiguous. The CDR3 has 13 residues. V lost 0 bases to trimming and J lost 8 bases, with 10 bases between them. Per germline, CDR1 LNHNV and CDR2 YYDKDF (reference sequence). As DNA, the CDR3 is TGTGCCACCAGCAGAGATATTAGAGGAGGCTACACCTTC. Its translation is CATSRDIRGGYTF.